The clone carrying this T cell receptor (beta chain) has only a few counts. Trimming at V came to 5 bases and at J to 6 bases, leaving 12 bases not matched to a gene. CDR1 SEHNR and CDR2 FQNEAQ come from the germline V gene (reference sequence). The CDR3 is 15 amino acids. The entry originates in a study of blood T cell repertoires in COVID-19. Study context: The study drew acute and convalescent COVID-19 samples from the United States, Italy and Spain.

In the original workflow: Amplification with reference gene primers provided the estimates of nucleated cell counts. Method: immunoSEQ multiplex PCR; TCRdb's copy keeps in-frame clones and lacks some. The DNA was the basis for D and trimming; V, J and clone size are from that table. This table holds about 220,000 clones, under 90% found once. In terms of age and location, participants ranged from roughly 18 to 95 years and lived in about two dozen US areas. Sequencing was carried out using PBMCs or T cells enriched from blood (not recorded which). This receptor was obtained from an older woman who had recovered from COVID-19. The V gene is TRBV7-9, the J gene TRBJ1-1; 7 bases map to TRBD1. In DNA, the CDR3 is TGTGCCAGCAGCACCCCGGGACAGTTGAGGGCTGAAGCTTTCTTT. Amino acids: CASSTPGQLRAEAFF.